This TCR beta chain was identified in a study of T-cell reconstitution after alpha-beta-depleted transplantation in children. Trimming left V 1 base short and J 5 bases short, with 12 bases between. The CDR3 is made up of 14 amino acids. In germline, CDR1 is SGHDT, CDR2 YYEEEE. Molecular barcoding with unique molecular identifiers was used for the TCRbeta library. One entry per CDR3 protein results from TCRdb running MiXCR on the PCR reads. Here the sample spans roughly 500,000 distinct CDR3 sequences, under 15% being singletons. The chain has TRBV5-6 and TRBJ2-5, with D possibly being TRBD2 (5 bases). The sample in question was PBMCs from the stem cell graft donor, obtained from the stem cell graft. This sequence was found in a human donor who donated a stem cell graft to a child with combined immunodeficiency. In DNA, the CDR3 is TGTGCCAGCAGCTTGTCACCAGGCGGGGAGACCCAGTACTTC. As protein: CASSLSPGGETQYF.